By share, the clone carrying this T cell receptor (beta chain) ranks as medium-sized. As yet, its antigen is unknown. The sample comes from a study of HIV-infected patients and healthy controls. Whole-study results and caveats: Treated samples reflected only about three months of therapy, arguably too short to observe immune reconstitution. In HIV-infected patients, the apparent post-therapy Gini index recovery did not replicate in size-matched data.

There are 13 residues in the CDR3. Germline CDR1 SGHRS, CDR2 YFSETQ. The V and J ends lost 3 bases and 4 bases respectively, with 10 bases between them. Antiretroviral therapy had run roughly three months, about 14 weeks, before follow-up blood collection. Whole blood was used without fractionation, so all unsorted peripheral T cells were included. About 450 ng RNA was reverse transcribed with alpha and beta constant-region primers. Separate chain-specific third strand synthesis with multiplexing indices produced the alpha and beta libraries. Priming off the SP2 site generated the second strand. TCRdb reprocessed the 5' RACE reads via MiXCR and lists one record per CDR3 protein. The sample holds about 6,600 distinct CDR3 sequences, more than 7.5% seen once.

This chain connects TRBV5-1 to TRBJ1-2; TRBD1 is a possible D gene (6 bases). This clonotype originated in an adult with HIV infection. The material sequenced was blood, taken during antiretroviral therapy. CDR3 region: CASSWDKSYGYTF. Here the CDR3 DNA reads TGCGCCAGCAGCTGGGACAAGTCCTATGGCTACACCTTC.